The 27 T cell receptor beta chains given below trace back to one sample, sequenced in a study of T cells in Graves' hyperthyroidism and ophthalmopathy. RNA transcripts served as the template for amplifying TCR beta CDR3 regions. HTBI primers drove first-round RT-PCR of the TCR CDR3. TCRdb reprocessed the multiplex PCR reads via MiXCR and lists one record per CDR3 protein. Among about 400,000 distinct CDR3 sequences, around a sixth were seen once, and the ten largest hold 28%. Sequenced input: blood. These receptors all come from a young woman with Graves' hyperthyroidism that later progressed to Graves' ophthalmopathy.

This clonotype has a count of ten or more. The chain uses TRBV20-1 and TRBJ2-3; maybe TRBD1 (5 bases). The V and J ends lost 6 bases and 1 base respectively, with 14 bases between them. This CDR3 comprises 14 residues. Germline V CDR1 and CDR2: DFQATT, SNEGSKA (reference sequence). Written as DNA, the CDR3 is TGCAGTGCGCGCGAATCAGGGCGCACAGATACGCAGTATTTT. Translating it yields CSARESGRTDTQYF.

This clonotype was seen repeatedly, ten times or more. The chain recombines TRBV15 with TRBJ1-6, with 8 bases identical to TRBD1. This CDR3 comprises 15 residues. Losses at the gene ends were 3 bases for V and 6 bases for J; bases not matched to a gene: 4. In germline, CDR1 is LNHNV, CDR2 YYDKDF (reference sequence). The CDR3 nucleotides read TGTGCCACCAGCAGGCTGGACAGGGCTAATTCACCCCTCCACTTT. Amino acid sequence: CATSRLDRANSPLHF.

This clonotype was seen repeatedly, ten times or more. The V gene is TRBV5-1, the J gene TRBJ2-7, with TRBD1 matching 9 bases. The CDR3 spans 15 residues. Germline CDR1 is SGHRS and CDR2 is YFSETQ. V shed 0 bases, J shed 6 bases, and the junction held 7 bases outside the gene matches. CDR3 residues: CASSLASDRGSEQYF. The DNA of the CDR3 is TGCGCCAGCAGCTTGGCCAGCGACAGGGGGAGCGAGCAGTACTTC.

This clonotype was seen repeatedly, ten times or more. This sequence joins TRBV15 and TRBJ2-1; 16 positions agree with TRBD2. The CDR3 is 15 amino acids. V gave up 5 bases and J gave up 8 bases; unmatched junction bases: 3. Germline V gene lookup returns CDR1 LNHNV and CDR2 YYDKDF (reference sequence). The CDR3 DNA sequence: TGTGCCACCAGCGGAGGGACTAGCGGGAGGGATGAGCAGTTCTTC. As protein: CATSGGTSGRDEQFF.

Only a few counts were recorded for this clonotype. The chain joins TRBV3-1 to TRBJ2-5; 13 bases match TRBD2. The CDR3 consists of 15 residues. CDR1 is LGHDT, CDR2 YNNKEL, per germline (reference sequence). V shed 4 bases, J shed 2 bases, and the junction held 1 base outside the gene matches. The CDR3 DNA sequence: TGTGCCAGCAGCCCACTAGCGGGAGGGCAAGAGACCCAGTACTTC. Translation: CASSPLAGGQETQYF.

V gene TRBV9 combines with J gene TRBJ1-2; TRBD1 might be the D (6 bases). Looked up from germline, CDR1 is SGDLS and CDR2 is YYNGEE. V was clipped by 0 bases and J by 0 bases, with 9 bases between them. CDR3 length equals 15 residues. The CDR3 region is CASSVGTEPNYGYTF. In DNA form, the CDR3 reads TGTGCCAGCAGCGTAGGGACAGAACCTAACTATGGCTACACCTTC. Variable domain in full (rest from reference TRBV9 and TRBJ1-2): DSGVTQTPKHLITATGQRVTLRCSPRSGDLSVYWYQQSLDQGLQFLIQYYNGEERAKGNILERFSAQQFPDLHSELNLSSLELGDSALYFCASSVGTEPNYGYTFGSGTRLTVV.

V usage is TRBV20-1 and J usage is TRBJ2-4, with 7 bases aligning to TRBD1. Germline CDR1 and CDR2: DFQATT and SNEGSKA (reference sequence). Trimming removed 3 bases from V and 5 bases from J; junction bases left unmatched: 4. The CDR3 loop spans 13 amino acids. In nucleotides, the CDR3 is TGCAGTGCTAGCAAGGGGGCGGAAAACATTCAGTACTTC. Its protein is CSASKGAENIQYF.

This rearrangement joins TRBV20-1 to TRBJ2-1, with TRBD1 as a possible D gene (7 bases). The length of the CDR3 is 14 residues. Trimming took off 5 bases at V and 6 bases at J, with 17 bases between the two ends. CDR1 is DFQATT and CDR2 is SNEGSKA in the germline V gene (reference sequence). CDR3 region: CSADGVQGGNEQFF. The CDR3 nucleotides are TGCAGTGCTGACGGGGTGCAGGGGGGCAATGAGCAGTTCTTC.

On this clonotype itself: The junction departs from germline at one end; a sequencing error may be responsible. This chain links TRBV15 with TRBJ2-2, with TRBD2 matching over 8 bases. Per germline, CDR1 LNHNV and CDR2 YYDKDF (reference sequence). The CDR3 consists of 17 residues. In DNA, the CDR3 is TGTGCCACCAGCGGAGAGGGAGCGGGAGTATATACCGGGGAGCTGTTTTTT. This gives the protein CATSGEGAGVYTGELFF.

This clonotype was seen many times. The CDR3 region has the DNA TGTGCCAGCAGTTTGACTAGCGGGAGAGGAGGGACCGGGGAGCTGTTTTTT. Residues: CASSLTSGRGGTGELFF. J is TRBJ2-2 and V is TRBV12-3 or TRBV12-4; 12 bases line up with TRBD2. This CDR3 comprises 17 residues. V trimming: 3 bases; J trimming: 5 bases; junction bases outside the gene matches: 7.

This clonotype was seen more than once but under ten times. The gene calls are TRBV6-1 and TRBJ2-7; the match to TRBD1 covers 11 bases. This CDR3 contains 15 residues. Germline V gene lookup returns CDR1 MNHNS and CDR2 SASEGT. V shed 1 base, J shed 3 bases, and the junction held 2 bases outside the gene matches. The CDR3 spells CASSEGTGGRYEQYF. CDR3 nucleotides: TGTGCCAGCAGTGAAGGGACAGGGGGCCGCTACGAGCAGTACTTC.

The chain joins TRBV2 to TRBJ2-1; TRBD2 aligns across 14 bases. With 2 bases clipped from V and 7 bases from J, the junction kept 7 bases outside the gene matches. CDR1 SNHLY and CDR2 FYNNEI come from the germline V gene. The CDR3 covers 17 residues. CDR3 sequence reads: CASSEFGTSGSRNEQFF. DNA of the CDR3: TGTGCCAGCAGTGAATTCGGGACTAGCGGGAGTCGAAATGAGCAGTTCTTC.

This clonotype has at least ten counts. CDR3 in DNA: TGTGCCAGCAGTTTGGGAAGGGGACGCTCCTACGAGCAGTACTTC. Its translation: CASSLGRGRSYEQYF. The V gene is TRBV28, the J gene TRBJ2-7; D assignment may be TRBD1 or TRBD2 (5 bases each). CDR3 length equals 15 residues. V was clipped by 3 bases and J by 0 bases, with 12 bases between them. Germline assignment: CDR1 MDHEN and CDR2 SYDVKM.

This clonotype was counted ten times or more. The J gene is TRBJ1-2, the V gene TRBV28; tentatively, D is TRBD1 (6 bases). V was trimmed by 4 bases and J by 4 bases, leaving 19 bases between them. Germline V gene lookup returns CDR1 MDHEN and CDR2 SYDVKM. The CDR3 consists of 16 residues. CDR3: CASSSPRGGLGYGYTF. As DNA, the CDR3 is TGTGCCAGCAGTTCCCCTCGTGGGGGGCTAGGCTATGGCTACACCTTC.

The chain combines TRBV5-1 with TRBJ1-2; 9 nucleotides align to TRBD1. Germline loops: CDR1 SGHRS, CDR2 YFSETQ. This CDR3 spans 17 amino acids. V trimming: 0 bases; J trimming: 4 bases; junction bases outside the gene matches: 10. DNA of the CDR3: TGCGCCAGCAGCTTGGACCCGGGACAGGGTTCTAGCTATGGCTACACCTTC. Residues: CASSLDPGQGSSYGYTF.

In DNA form, the CDR3 reads TGTGCCAGCAGTGTCGGAGTTGAGACCCAGTACTTC. It encodes CASSVGVETQYF. This sequence joins TRBV2 and TRBJ2-5; D unresolved. Trimming took off 4 bases at V and 5 bases at J, with 8 bases between the two ends. CDR1 is SNHLY, CDR2 FYNNEI, per germline. The CDR3 runs 12 residues.

The chain combines TRBV10-3 with TRBJ2-5, with 7 bases aligning to TRBD2. Per germline, CDR1 ENHRY and CDR2 SYGVKD. The CDR3 spans 12 residues. V lost 8 bases and J lost 4; bases outside the gene matches: 4. DNA for the CDR3: TGTGCCATCGGGAGGGAAGGAGAGACCCAGTACTTC. Its translation is CAIGREGETQYF.

V gene TRBV6-5 combines with J gene TRBJ2-7; 10 nucleotides align to TRBD1. The CDR3 has 18 residues. Per germline, CDR1 MNHEY and CDR2 SVGAGI. The V gene end was trimmed by 0 bases and the J gene end by 4 bases; junction bases not matched to a gene: 12. The CDR3 coding sequence is TGTGCCAGCAGTTACTCGACACTCACCGGGACAGGGGTATACGAGCAGTACTTC. This sequence encodes CASSYSTLTGTGVYEQYF.

Many counts were recorded for this clonotype. This chain connects TRBV30 to TRBJ2-2, with D possibly being TRBD1 (6 bases). Looked up from germline, CDR1 is GTSNPN and CDR2 is SVGIG (reference sequence). V lost 7 bases and J lost 5, with 8 bases in between. This CDR3 has 11 residues. As DNA, the CDR3 is TGTGCCTATACAGGGACCGGGGAGCTGTTTTTT. This sequence encodes CAYTGTGELFF.

The J gene is TRBJ2-5, the V gene TRBV4-2; no definite D call. This CDR3 spans 15 amino acids. Germline lookup yields CDR1 LGHNA and CDR2 YNFKEQ. Trimming left V 3 bases short and J 1 base short, with 12 bases between. In DNA, the CDR3 is TGTGCCAGCAGCCAGACCCCCCGCGGCCAAGAGACCCAGTACTTC. Its translation is CASSQTPRGQETQYF.

This clonotype occurred many times. The chain has TRBV20-1 and TRBJ2-7; 13 positions match TRBD2. Germline CDR1 and CDR2: DFQATT and SNEGSKA (reference sequence). The length of the CDR3 is 17 residues. The V gene end was trimmed by 3 bases and the J gene end by 3 bases; junction bases not matched to a gene: 11. This chain's CDR3 is CSASGQEGLAGDYEQYF. Written as DNA, the CDR3 is TGCAGTGCTAGCGGACAGGAAGGACTAGCGGGAGACTACGAGCAGTACTTC.

This clonotype has at least ten counts. The chain joins TRBV7-9 to TRBJ2-5; no clear D. This CDR3 is 14 amino acids long. V lost 4 bases, J lost 5 bases, and 14 bases lay in between. The V gene's germline CDR1 is SEHNR and CDR2 FQNEAQ (reference sequence). The CDR3 sequence: CASSSIHRPETQYF. CDR3 DNA: TGTGCCAGCAGCTCCATACACCGGCCGGAGACCCAGTACTTC.

This clonotype came up a few times. The chain is built from TRBV30 and TRBJ2-3; D is unresolved. CDR1 is GTSNPN, CDR2 SVGIG, per germline (reference sequence). V shed 5 bases and J shed 1 base, with 7 bases lying between them. The CDR3 spans 12 residues. The CDR3 DNA follows: TGTGCCTGGGGTGCGGGCACAGATACGCAGTATTTT. As protein: CAWGAGTDTQYF.

A few counts support this clonotype. This chain uses TRBV29-1 with TRBJ2-5; a possible D gene is TRBD2 (5 bases). The CDR3 is 14 residues long. Germline CDR1 reads SQVTM; CDR2 reads ANQGSEA. Deletions cut 4 bases from V and 1 base from J, with 13 bases between. The CDR3 nucleotides read TGCAGCGTTGGTTCGGGGTCGGGCCAAGAGACCCAGTACTTC. Amino acid sequence: CSVGSGSGQETQYF.

This clonotype was counted a few times. The CDR3, as DNA: TGTGCCAGTAGTGGCGGGGGGGGCGGCAATCAGCCCCAGCATTTT. Protein product: CASSGGGGGNQPQHF. The chain joins TRBV19 to TRBJ1-5, with D possibly TRBD1 on 6 matching bases. V shed 5 bases and J shed 2 bases, with 13 bases lying between them. CDR1 LNHDA and CDR2 SQIVND come from the germline V gene (reference sequence). The CDR3 sequence is 15 residues long. The full variable domain, in which reference TRBV19 and TRBJ1-5 provide the parts outside the CDR3, is DGGITQSPKYLFRKEGQNVTLSCEQNLNHDAMYWYRQDPGQGLRLIYYSQIVNDFQKGDIAEGYSVSREKKESFPLTVTSAQKNPTAFYLCASSGGGGGNQPQHFGDGTRLSIL.

The gene calls are TRBV11-2 and TRBJ2-7; 10 positions match TRBD2. Germline assignment: CDR1 SGHAT and CDR2 FQNNGV. The CDR3 length is 20 residues. Trimming removed 2 bases from V and 4 bases from J; junction bases left unmatched: 20. The CDR3 loop reads CASSLLAASGRGPPPYEQYF. The CDR3 bases are TGTGCCAGCAGCTTACTGGCGGCTAGCGGGAGAGGTCCCCCCCCGTACGAGCAGTACTTC.

The genes are TRBV4-3 and TRBJ2-7; no clear D. Looked up from germline, CDR1 is LGHNA and CDR2 is YSLEER. V was trimmed by 0 bases and J by 6 bases, leaving 15 bases between them. This CDR3 spans 15 amino acids. CDR3 residues: CASSQDLSDAREQYF. As DNA, the CDR3 is TGCGCCAGCAGCCAAGATCTGAGCGACGCGCGCGAGCAGTACTTC.